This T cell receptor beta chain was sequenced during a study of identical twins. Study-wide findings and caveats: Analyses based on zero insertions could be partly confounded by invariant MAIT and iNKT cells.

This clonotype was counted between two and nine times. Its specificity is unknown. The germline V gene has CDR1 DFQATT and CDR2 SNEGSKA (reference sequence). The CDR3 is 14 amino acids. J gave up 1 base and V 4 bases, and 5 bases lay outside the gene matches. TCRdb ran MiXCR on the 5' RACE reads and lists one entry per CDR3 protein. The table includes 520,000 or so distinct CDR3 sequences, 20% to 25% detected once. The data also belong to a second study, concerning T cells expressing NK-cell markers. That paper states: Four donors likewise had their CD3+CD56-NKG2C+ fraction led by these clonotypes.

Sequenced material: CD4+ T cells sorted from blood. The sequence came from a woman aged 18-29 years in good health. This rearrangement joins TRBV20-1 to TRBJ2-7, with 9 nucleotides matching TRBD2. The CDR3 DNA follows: TGCAGTGCTATAGCGGGAGCTGGTTCCTACGAGCAGTACTTC. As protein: CSAIAGAGSYEQYF.